A single T cell receptor beta chain is shown here with its context. Its antigen is undetermined. Constant-region priming of roughly 500 ng total RNA yielded TCR beta cDNA. What produced the TCR beta libraries was three nested multiplex PCR rounds using slightly modified ARM-PCR. Both of the initial two PCR rounds ran for 10 cycles and employed TRBV1-TRBV30 forward primers alongside a C-beta reverse primer. TCRdb itself ran the multiplex PCR reads through MiXCR, one entry per CDR3 protein. The sample consists of about 100,000 distinct CDR3 sequences, around 71% of them appearing once. The source of the sample is a study of tumor-infiltrating lymphocytes in primary liver carcinoma. Broader study findings: Representation across all five tumor regions was limited to only about 7.5-24% of top clones. In tumor-adjacent and tumor-blood pairs, overlap was lower than in tumor region pairs. Blood trailed tumors significantly in top-250-clone fraction (p = 0.039).

Unsorted bulk tissue, roughly 19-33 mg of it, served as the source for co-extraction of RNA and DNA. Researchers took samples from five separate regions of each tumor. CDR1 MNHEY and CDR2 SVGAGI come from the germline V gene. The CDR3 sequence is 13 residues long. The chain uses TRBV6-5 and TRBJ2-2; D may match TRBD1 or TRBD2 (5 bases each). Sample: liver tumor tissue from sampling region 2. Subset denoted: tumor region T2, inferior pole. The TCR was taken from a woman aged 55-70 years with primary liver carcinoma and hepatitis B virus infection. CDR3 DNA: TGTGACAGTCGGGACCCGAACACCGGGGAGCTGTTTTTT. Translation: CDSRDPNTGELFF.